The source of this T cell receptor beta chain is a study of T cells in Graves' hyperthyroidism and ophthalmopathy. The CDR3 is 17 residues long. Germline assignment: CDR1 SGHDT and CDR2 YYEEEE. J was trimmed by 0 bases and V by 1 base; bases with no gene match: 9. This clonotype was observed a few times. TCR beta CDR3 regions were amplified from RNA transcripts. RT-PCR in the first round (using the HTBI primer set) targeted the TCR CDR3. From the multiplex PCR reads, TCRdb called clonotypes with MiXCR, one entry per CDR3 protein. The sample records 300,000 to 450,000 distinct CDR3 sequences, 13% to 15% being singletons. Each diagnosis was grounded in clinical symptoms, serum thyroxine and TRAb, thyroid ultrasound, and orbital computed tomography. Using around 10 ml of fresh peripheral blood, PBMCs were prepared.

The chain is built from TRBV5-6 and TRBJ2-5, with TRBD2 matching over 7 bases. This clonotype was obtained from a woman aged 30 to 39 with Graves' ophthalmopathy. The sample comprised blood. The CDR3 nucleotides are TGTGCCAGCAGCTTGTGGGAGGGGCTCGGGTACCAAGAGACCCAGTACTTC. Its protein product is CASSLWEGLGYQETQYF. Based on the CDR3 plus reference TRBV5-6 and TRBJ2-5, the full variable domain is DAGVTQSPTHLIKTRGQQVTLRCSPKSGHDTVSWYQQALGQGPQFIFQYYEEEERQRGNFPDRFSGHQFPNYSSELNVNALLLGDSALYLCASSLWEGLGYQETQYFGPGTRLLVL.